The clone carrying this T cell receptor (beta chain) appeared a single time. Germline V gene sequence: CDR1 SNHLY, CDR2 FYNNEI. This CDR3 comprises 14 residues. Trimming stripped 4 bases from V and 2 bases from J, with 11 bases between. How the authors handled the data: Estimated nucleated cell counts came from reference gene primer amplification. The data were produced by immunoSEQ multiplex PCR, yet TCRdb's version contains in-frame clones alone and is incomplete. D and trimming were read from the DNA, whereas the V and J calls and clone size are those reported in that table. There are some 60,000 clones in the sample; about 83% occur only once, and around 3.7% lies in the top ten. The data are from a study of blood T cell repertoires in COVID-19. Across the whole study: Sites across the United States, Italy and Spain contributed samples from acute and convalescent COVID-19. The analysed material was cDNA or gDNA that came from T cells, B-cell-depleted T cells, or PBMCs.

Sequencing was performed on peripheral blood. This receptor was identified in a woman of 80 years or more with acute or convalescent COVID-19. The V and J genes are TRBV2 and TRBJ1-2, with D tentatively TRBD1 (6 bases). CDR3 loop: CASSAQGVNYGYTF. In DNA, the CDR3 is TGTGCCAGCAGTGCACAGGGTGTCAACTATGGCTACACCTTC.